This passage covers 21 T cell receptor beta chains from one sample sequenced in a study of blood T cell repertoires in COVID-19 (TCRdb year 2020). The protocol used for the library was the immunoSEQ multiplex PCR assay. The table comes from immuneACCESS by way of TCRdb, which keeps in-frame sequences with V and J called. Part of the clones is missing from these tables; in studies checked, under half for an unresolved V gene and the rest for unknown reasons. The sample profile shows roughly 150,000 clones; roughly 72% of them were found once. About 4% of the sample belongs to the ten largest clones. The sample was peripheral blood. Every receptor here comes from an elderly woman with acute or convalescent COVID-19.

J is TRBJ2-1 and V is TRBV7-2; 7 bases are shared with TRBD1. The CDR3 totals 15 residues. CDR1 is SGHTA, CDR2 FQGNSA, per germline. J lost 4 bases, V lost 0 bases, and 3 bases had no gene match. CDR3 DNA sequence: TGTGCCAGCAGCTTAGCGGGACAGTTTTACAATGAGCAGTTCTTC. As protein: CASSLAGQFYNEQFF.

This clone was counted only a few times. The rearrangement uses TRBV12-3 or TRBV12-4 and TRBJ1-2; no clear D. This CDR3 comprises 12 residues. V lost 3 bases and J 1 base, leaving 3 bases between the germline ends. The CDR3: CASSFYNYGYTF. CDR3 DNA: TGTGCCAGCAGTTTCTATAACTATGGCTACACCTTC.

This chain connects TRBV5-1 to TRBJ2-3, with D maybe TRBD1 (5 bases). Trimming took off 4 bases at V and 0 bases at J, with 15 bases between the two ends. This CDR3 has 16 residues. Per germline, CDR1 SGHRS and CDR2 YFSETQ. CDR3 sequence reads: CASSRGQGTSTDTQYF. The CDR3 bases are TGCGCCAGCAGCCGCGGCCAGGGAACTAGCACAGATACGCAGTATTTT.

The CDR3, as DNA: TGTGCCAGCAGCTCTCCCGTTAGGACAGGGACCGGGGAGCTGTTTTTT. Encoded protein: CASSSPVRTGTGELFF. The chain links TRBV7-9 to TRBJ2-2, with 8 bases identical to TRBD1. This CDR3 comprises 16 residues. Trimming took 4 bases from V and 5 from J; bases not matched to a gene: 9. In germline, CDR1 is SEHNR, CDR2 FQNEAQ (reference sequence).

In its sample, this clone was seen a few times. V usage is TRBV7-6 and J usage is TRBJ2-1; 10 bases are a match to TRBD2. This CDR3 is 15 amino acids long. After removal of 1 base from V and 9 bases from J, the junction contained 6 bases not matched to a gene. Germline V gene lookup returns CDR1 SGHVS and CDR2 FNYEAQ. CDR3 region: CASSLGVIAGGEQFF. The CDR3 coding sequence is TGTGCCAGCAGCTTAGGGGTCATAGCGGGAGGTGAGCAGTTCTTC.

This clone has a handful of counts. The CDR3 DNA sequence: TGTGCTAGTGGTTTGGAACACTTAGTTGGACAGAAGAACACTGAAGCTTTCTTT. This translates into CASGLEHLVGQKNTEAFF. The chain links TRBV12-5 to TRBJ1-1; D may be TRBD1 (6 bases). CDR1 and CDR2 (germline): LGHNT, FRNRAP. The CDR3 loop spans 18 amino acids. The germline V and J ends were trimmed by 1 base and 1 base, with 19 bases remaining between them.

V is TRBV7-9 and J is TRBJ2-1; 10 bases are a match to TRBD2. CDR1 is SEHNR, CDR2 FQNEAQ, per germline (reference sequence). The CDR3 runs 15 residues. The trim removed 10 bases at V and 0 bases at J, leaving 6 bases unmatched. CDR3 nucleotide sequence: TGTGCCAATCAGCGGGAGGGTAGCTCCTACAATGAGCAGTTCTTC. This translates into CANQREGSSYNEQFF. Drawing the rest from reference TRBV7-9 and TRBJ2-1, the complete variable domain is DTGVSQNPRHKITKRGQNVTFRCDPISEHNRLYWYRQTLGQGPEFLTYFQNEAQLEKSRLLSDRFSAERPKGSFSTLEIQRTEQGDSAMYLCANQREGSSYNEQFFGPGTRLTVL.

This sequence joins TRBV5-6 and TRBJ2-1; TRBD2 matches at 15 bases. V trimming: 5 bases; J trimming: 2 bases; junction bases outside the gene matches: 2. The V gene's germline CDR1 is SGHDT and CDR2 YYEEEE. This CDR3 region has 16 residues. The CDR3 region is CASRGLAGGPYNEQFF. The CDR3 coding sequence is TGTGCCAGCAGGGGACTAGCGGGAGGACCCTACAATGAGCAGTTCTTC.

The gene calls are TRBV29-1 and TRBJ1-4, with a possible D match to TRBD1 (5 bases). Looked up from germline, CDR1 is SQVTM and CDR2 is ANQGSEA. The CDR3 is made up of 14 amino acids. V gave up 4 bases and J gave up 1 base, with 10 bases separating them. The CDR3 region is CSVVGAETNEKLFF. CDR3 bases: TGCAGCGTTGTAGGGGCCGAAACTAATGAAAAACTGTTTTTT.

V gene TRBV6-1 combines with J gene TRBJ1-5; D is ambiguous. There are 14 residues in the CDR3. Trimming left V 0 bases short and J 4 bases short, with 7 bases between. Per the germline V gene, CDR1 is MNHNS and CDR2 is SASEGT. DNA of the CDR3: TGTGCCAGCAGTGAAGCGCGCAGGAATCAGCCCCAGCATTTT. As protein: CASSEARRNQPQHF.

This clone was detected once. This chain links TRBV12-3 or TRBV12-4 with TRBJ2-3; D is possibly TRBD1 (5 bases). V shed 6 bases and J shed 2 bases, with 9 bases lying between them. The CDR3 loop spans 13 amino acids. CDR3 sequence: CASRIGATDTQYF. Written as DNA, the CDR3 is TGTGCCAGCAGAATAGGGGCCACAGATACGCAGTATTTT.

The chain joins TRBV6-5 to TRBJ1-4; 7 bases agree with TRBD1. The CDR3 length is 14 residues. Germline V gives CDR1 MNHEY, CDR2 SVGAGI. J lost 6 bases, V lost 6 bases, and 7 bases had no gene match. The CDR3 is CASSQGGWDEKLFF. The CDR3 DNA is TGTGCCAGCAGCCAAGGGGGCTGGGATGAAAAACTGTTTTTT.

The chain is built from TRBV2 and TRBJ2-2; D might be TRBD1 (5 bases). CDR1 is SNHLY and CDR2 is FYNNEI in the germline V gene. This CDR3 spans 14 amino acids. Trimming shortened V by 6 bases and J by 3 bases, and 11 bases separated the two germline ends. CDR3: CASSAGLYTGELFF. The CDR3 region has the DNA TGTGCCAGCAGCGCAGGGCTTTACACCGGGGAGCTGTTTTTT.

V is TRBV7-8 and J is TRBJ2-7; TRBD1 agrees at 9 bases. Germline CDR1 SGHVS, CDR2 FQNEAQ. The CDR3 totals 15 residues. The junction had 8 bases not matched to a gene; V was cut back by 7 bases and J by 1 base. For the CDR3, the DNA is TGTGCCAGCAATCGACAGGGGGTTGGGTCCTACGAGCAGTACTTC. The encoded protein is CASNRQGVGSYEQYF.

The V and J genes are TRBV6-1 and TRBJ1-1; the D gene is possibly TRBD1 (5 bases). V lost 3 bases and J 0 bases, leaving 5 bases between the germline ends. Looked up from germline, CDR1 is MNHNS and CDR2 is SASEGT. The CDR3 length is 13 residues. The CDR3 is CASSDRVNTEAFF. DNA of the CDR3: TGTGCCAGCAGTGACAGGGTGAACACTGAAGCTTTCTTT.

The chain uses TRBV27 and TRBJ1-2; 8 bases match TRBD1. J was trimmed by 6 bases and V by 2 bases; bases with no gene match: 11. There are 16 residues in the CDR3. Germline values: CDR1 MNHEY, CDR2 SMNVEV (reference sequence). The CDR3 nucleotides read TGTGCCAGCAGTTTACAGGGGACAGGAAAAGGGGATGGCTACACCTTC. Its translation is CASSLQGTGKGDGYTF.

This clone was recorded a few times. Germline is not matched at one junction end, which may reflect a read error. The CDR3 nucleotides read TGTGCCAGCAGTGACTCGATCTGGACTAGCCGGATCTTT. Translating gives CASSDSIWTSRIF. The chain joins TRBV6-4 to TRBJ1-1; D unresolved. The CDR3 runs 13 residues. The germline V gene encodes CDR1 MRHNA and CDR2 SNTAGT.

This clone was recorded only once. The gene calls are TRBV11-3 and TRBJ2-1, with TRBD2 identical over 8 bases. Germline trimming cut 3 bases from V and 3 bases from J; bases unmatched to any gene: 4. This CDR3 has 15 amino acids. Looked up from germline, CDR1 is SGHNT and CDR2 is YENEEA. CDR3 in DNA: TGTGCCAGCAGCTTGGTCACTAGCGGCTACAATGAGCAGTTCTTC. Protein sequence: CASSLVTSGYNEQFF.

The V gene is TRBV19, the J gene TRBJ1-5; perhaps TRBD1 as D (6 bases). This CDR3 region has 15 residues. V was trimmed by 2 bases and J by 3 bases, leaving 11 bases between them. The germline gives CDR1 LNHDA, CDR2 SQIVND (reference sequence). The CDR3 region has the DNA TGTGCCAGTAGTATAAGCCAGGGGTACAATCAGCCCCAGCATTTT. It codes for CASSISQGYNQPQHF.

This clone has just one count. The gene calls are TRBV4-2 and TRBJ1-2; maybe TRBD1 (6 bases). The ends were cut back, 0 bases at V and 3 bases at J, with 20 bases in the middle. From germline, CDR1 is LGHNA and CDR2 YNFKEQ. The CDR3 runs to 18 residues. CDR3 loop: CASSQDPPGQGSYYGYTF. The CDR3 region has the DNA TGTGCCAGCAGCCAAGACCCTCCTGGGCAGGGGAGTTACTATGGCTACACCTTC.

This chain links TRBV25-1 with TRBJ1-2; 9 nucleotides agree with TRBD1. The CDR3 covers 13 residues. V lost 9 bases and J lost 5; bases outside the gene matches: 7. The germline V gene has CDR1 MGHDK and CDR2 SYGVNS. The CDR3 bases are TGTGCCAGTTACAAGGGACAGGGTTATGGCTACACCTTC. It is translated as CASYKGQGYGYTF.